The 2 T cell receptor beta chains reported below all come from one sample, sequenced in a study of Graves' ophthalmopathy and Graves' hyperthyroidism. RNA transcripts were the template, and TCR beta CDR3 regions were amplified from them. HTBI-primed RT-PCR formed the first round, and a multiplex PCR formed the second. MiXCR was run by TCRdb on the multiplex PCR reads, yielding one entry per CDR3 protein. Here the sample spans a few hundred thousand distinct CDR3 sequences, about 18% being singletons. Sequences were obtained from peripheral blood. All receptors derive from an adult woman with stable Graves' hyperthyroidism.

This chain links TRBV12-3 or TRBV12-4 with TRBJ1-1, with D tentatively TRBD1 (6 bases). V was shortened by 6 bases and J by 4 bases, with 18 bases between the two germline ends. The CDR3 has 15 residues. CDR3 residues: CASSPRGGPSTEAFF. The CDR3 DNA reads TGTGCCAGCAGCCCGCGGGGGGGGCCGAGCACTGAAGCTTTCTTT.

There are many counts of this clonotype. The V call is TRBV6-2 or TRBV6-3, the J call TRBJ2-2; D ambiguous. This CDR3 spans 15 amino acids. The V gene's germline CDR1 is MNHEY and CDR2 SVGEGT. V lost 0 bases and J 0 bases, leaving 5 bases between the germline ends. The CDR3 region has the DNA TGTGCCAGCAGTTACTCCACGGCGAACACCGGGGAGCTGTTTTTT. Encoded protein: CASSYSTANTGELFF.